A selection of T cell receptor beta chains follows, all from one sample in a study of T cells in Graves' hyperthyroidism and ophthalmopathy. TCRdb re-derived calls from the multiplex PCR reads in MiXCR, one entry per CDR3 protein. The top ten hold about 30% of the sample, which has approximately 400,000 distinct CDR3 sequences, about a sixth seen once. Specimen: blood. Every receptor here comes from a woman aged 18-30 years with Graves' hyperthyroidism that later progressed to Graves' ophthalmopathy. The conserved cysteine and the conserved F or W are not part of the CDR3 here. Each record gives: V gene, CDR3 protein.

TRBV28 ASSLRGSTEAF
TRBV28 ASRKRGREQY
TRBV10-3 AIAPGQGRTDTQY
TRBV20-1 SARSRDRGLIEAF
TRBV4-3 ASSQDLRQGLAYEQC
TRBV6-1 ASSARDRGNTEAF
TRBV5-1 ASRLVADYNEQF
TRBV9 ASSVASQQSYNEQF
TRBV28 ASSGTQNTGELF
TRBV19 ASSLNFGGGTEAF
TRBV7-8 ASSLGADQPQH
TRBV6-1 ASSYVGGRAGDTQY
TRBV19 ASSSTGGPAEAF
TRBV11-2 ASRRLAGERVQNIQY
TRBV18 ASSPPFAANRYEQY
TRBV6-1 ASRNPGQGAFGNQPQH
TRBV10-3 AIRGLAETGELF
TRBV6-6 ASSYSGSEAF
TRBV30 AWRANGELF
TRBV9 ASSVGQENYGYT
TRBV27 ASSLSQGGSKQPQH
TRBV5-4 ASSQVQTGELF
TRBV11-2 ASSSRRTSGRGGGSKETQY
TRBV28 ASSTDSDRAFNEQY
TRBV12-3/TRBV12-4 ASKSAGGGTEAF
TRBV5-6 ASSGGTGRYYEQY
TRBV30 AWSDRYDQPQH
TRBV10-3 AISRTGDEQY
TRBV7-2 ASKRGQGGTGELF
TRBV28 ASSLRQGAGELF
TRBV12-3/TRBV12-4 ASRGGWSYGYT
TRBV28 ASSASGAINEKLF
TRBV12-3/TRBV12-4 ASSLQQGGLSYEQY